The TCR beta chain under discussion was sequenced for a study of blood T cells in healthy people across ages. Study-wide context: Capturing about one barcoded beta molecule per two T cells was achieved by template switching. Whole-study findings and limits: The recorded TCR beta diversity per million T cells decreased in a roughly linear manner with age. Percentage of naive T cells showed a strong correlation with TCR beta diversity.

A second roughly 7 to 12 cycle PCR used barcoded and J-beta primers. A single record per CDR3 protein comes from TCRdb applying MiXCR to the 5' RACE reads. This sample has about 1.8 million distinct CDR3 sequences, with 40% to 55% found just once. Healthy individuals of Caucasian origin from Russia, aged 6 to 90, served as donors. There are many counts of this clonotype. The antigen is undetermined. The CDR3 sequence is 12 residues long. V was cut by 4 bases and J by 2 bases, with 7 bases left in between. The germline CDR1 and CDR2 sequences are SQVTM and ANQGSEA. The sequence came from a woman between 40 and 55 years old in good health. Sample: blood. The rearrangement joins TRBV29-1 to TRBJ2-3, with D possibly TRBD2 on 6 matching bases. The CDR3 DNA sequence: TGCAGCGTTGGGGACTCCACAGATACGCAGTATTTT. Its translation: CSVGDSTDTQYF.